Below, 29 T cell receptor beta chains from the same sample are listed, as sequenced in a study of blood T cell repertoires in COVID-19. Libraries were prepared by immunoSEQ multiplex PCR; TCRdb keeps only in-frame clonotypes and omits some of them. The table records roughly 250,000 clones, about 86% of them present only once. Sequences were obtained from peripheral blood. The receptors come from a man aged 45-60 years with active or convalescent COVID-19.

The chain joins TRBV20-1 to TRBJ1-5, with D unresolved. Germline V lookup: CDR1 DFQATT, CDR2 SNEGSKA (reference sequence). The CDR3 spans 14 residues. V was clipped by 3 bases and J by 6 bases, with 15 bases between them. The CDR3 is CSASSLGLTQPQHF. The CDR3 DNA follows: TGCAGTGCTAGTTCACTAGGGTTAACTCAGCCCCAGCATTTT.

V is TRBV20-1 and J is TRBJ2-5; no definite D call. With 6 bases removed from V and 0 bases from J, the gap between germline ends came to 5 bases. CDR3 length: 11 residues. CDR1 DFQATT and CDR2 SNEGSKA come from the germline V gene (reference sequence). The CDR3 sequence: CSAFDQETQYF. The CDR3 DNA is TGCAGTGCCTTTGACCAAGAGACCCAGTACTTC.

The J gene is TRBJ1-3, the V gene TRBV27; 9 nucleotides agree with TRBD1. The CDR3 runs 15 residues. Germline values: CDR1 MNHEY, CDR2 SMNVEV (reference sequence). The ends lost 7 bases at V and 3 bases at J; junction bases unmatched: 7. The CDR3 loop reads CASTSGTGYGNTIYF. The CDR3 DNA is TGTGCCAGCACCTCCGGGACAGGGTATGGAAACACCATATATTTT.

The V gene is TRBV19, the J gene TRBJ1-4; 8 nucleotides line up with TRBD1. Germline CDR1 is LNHDA and CDR2 is SQIVND (reference sequence). Germline trimming cut 5 bases from V and 7 bases from J; bases unmatched to any gene: 15. The CDR3 has 17 residues. The CDR3: CASSSTGVANPTEKLFF. CDR3 nucleotides: TGTGCCAGTAGTTCGACAGGGGTAGCGAATCCTACTGAAAAACTGTTTTTT.

There are a few counts of this clone. J is TRBJ2-1 and V is TRBV5-1, with 7 bases aligning to TRBD2. Trimming removed 6 bases from V and 0 bases from J; junction bases left unmatched: 6. Germline CDR1 SGHRS, CDR2 YFSETQ. This CDR3 comprises 15 residues. CDR3 DNA sequence: TGCGCCAGCATCCCTGGGGGGGGCTCCTACAATGAGCAGTTCTTC. Its protein is CASIPGGGSYNEQFF.

V usage is TRBV6-6 and J usage is TRBJ2-1; D remains ambiguous. The CDR3 extends over 11 amino acids. Germline V CDR1 and CDR2: MNHNY, SVGAGI (reference sequence). With 5 bases removed from V and 8 bases from J, the gap between germline ends came to 7 bases. The CDR3 is CASSTGDEQFF. CDR3 bases: TGTGCCAGCAGTACGGGTGATGAGCAGTTCTTC.

V gene TRBV28 combines with J gene TRBJ2-2, with TRBD1 matching over 9 bases. CDR3 length equals 15 residues. Germline values: CDR1 MDHEN, CDR2 SYDVKM. V gave up 6 bases and J gave up 5 bases; unmatched junction bases: 7. The CDR3 coding sequence is TGTGCCAGCAGATTCGGGACAGGGCTTACCGGGGAGCTGTTTTTT. Translating gives CASRFGTGLTGELFF.

The CDR3 reads CASSLSALGDSQYF. In DNA, the CDR3 is TGTGCCAGCAGTTTATCTGCGCTAGGGGATTCGCAGTATTTT. The rearrangement links TRBV27 to TRBJ2-3; tentative D call: TRBD1 (5 bases). This CDR3 spans 14 amino acids. V shed 0 bases and J shed 10 bases, with 14 bases lying between them. CDR1 is MNHEY, CDR2 SMNVEV, per germline (reference sequence).

The J gene is TRBJ2-1, the V gene TRBV5-1; 12 nucleotides line up with TRBD2. This CDR3 is built from 15 residues. The V gene's germline CDR1 is SGHRS and CDR2 YFSETQ. V was clipped by 2 bases and J by 6 bases; unmatched bases: 3. CDR3 sequence (DNA): TGCGCCAGCAGCTTACTAGCGGGGGGAACCAATGAGCAGTTCTTC. Protein: CASSLLAGGTNEQFF.

The chain employs TRBV6-5 and TRBJ2-7; D is uncertain. Germline loops: CDR1 MNHEY, CDR2 SVGAGI. V lost 1 base, J lost 6 bases, and 7 bases lay in between. The CDR3 runs 12 residues. The CDR3 loop reads CASSYFSGEQYF. CDR3 sequence (DNA): TGTGCCAGCAGTTACTTCTCGGGCGAGCAGTACTTC.

This CDR3 reads CASSQGTGAGRETQYF. DNA for the CDR3: TGTGCCAGCAGCCAAGGCACAGGGGCGGGTAGGGAGACCCAGTACTTC. The chain recombines TRBV7-3 with TRBJ2-5; TRBD1 agrees at 7 bases. Germline values: CDR1 SGHTA, CDR2 FQGTGA. V lost 5 bases to trimming and J lost 5 bases; unmatched junction nucleotides: 14. This CDR3 contains 16 residues.

The genes are TRBV28 and TRBJ2-5, with D maybe TRBD2 (7 bases). Germline V gene lookup returns CDR1 MDHEN and CDR2 SYDVKM. There are 16 residues in the CDR3. The V end was cut by 6 bases, the J end by 4 bases, with 21 bases between. Here the CDR3 reads CASRPPEGGPSETQYF. The CDR3 coding sequence is TGTGCCAGCAGACCCCCCGAGGGGGGGCCTTCAGAGACCCAGTACTTC.

This chain uses TRBV4-3 with TRBJ1-4; 7 bases map to TRBD1. This CDR3 contains 16 residues. The V segment lost 1 base and the J segment 4 bases; nucleotides outside the gene matches: 6. Germline assignment: CDR1 LGHNA and CDR2 YSLEER. CDR3 in DNA: TGCGCCAGCAGCCAAGGAGGACAGGCCGTTAATGAAAAACTGTTTTTT. Translation gives CASSQGGQAVNEKLFF.

This clone was seen once. The V gene is TRBV10-3, the J gene TRBJ2-5; 7 nucleotides align to TRBD2. CDR1 ENHRY and CDR2 SYGVKD come from the germline V gene. The CDR3 contains 15 residues. Germline trimming cut 6 bases from V and 2 bases from J; bases unmatched to any gene: 9. CDR3 DNA sequence: TGTGCCATCAGGGTTACAAGCGGGGCTCAAGAGACCCAGTACTTC. It yields the protein CAIRVTSGAQETQYF.

The V and J genes are TRBV7-3 and TRBJ1-6, with TRBD1 matching over 7 bases. CDR1 SGHTA and CDR2 FQGTGA come from the germline V gene. The CDR3 runs 15 residues. Trimming took 5 bases from V and 8 from J; bases not matched to a gene: 9. The CDR3 loop is CASSPEARGDSPLHF. CDR3 nucleotides: TGTGCCAGCAGCCCCGAGGCCAGGGGGGATTCACCCCTCCACTTT.

The chain employs TRBV7-9 and TRBJ2-5, with 7 bases fitting TRBD1. The V gene end was trimmed by 5 bases and the J gene end by 5 bases; junction bases not matched to a gene: 5. Germline V CDR1 and CDR2: SEHNR, FQNEAQ (reference sequence). This CDR3 is 13 amino acids long. CDR3 sequence: CASSLGQDETQYF. In DNA, the CDR3 is TGTGCCAGCAGCCTCGGACAGGATGAGACCCAGTACTTC. Using reference TRBV7-9 and TRBJ2-5 for the parts outside the CDR3, the full variable domain is DTGVSQNPRHKITKRGQNVTFRCDPISEHNRLYWYRQTLGQGPEFLTYFQNEAQLEKSRLLSDRFSAERPKGSFSTLEIQRTEQGDSAMYLCASSLGQDETQYFGPGTRLLVL.

The chain employs TRBV28 and TRBJ2-5; tentative D call: TRBD2 (5 bases). The V gene's germline CDR1 is MDHEN and CDR2 SYDVKM. There are 15 residues in the CDR3. V was shortened by 5 bases and J by 1 base, with 14 bases between the two germline ends. The DNA of the CDR3 is TGTGCCAGCAGTCCACTCGCGGGCATCCAAGAGACCCAGTACTTC. Protein product: CASSPLAGIQETQYF.

The chain has TRBV6-1 and TRBJ2-3, with 8 nucleotides matching TRBD2. V shed 2 bases and J 3 bases; nucleotides not matched to a gene: 4. The CDR3 extends over 15 amino acids. Germline CDR1 MNHNS, CDR2 SASEGT. The chain's CDR3 is CASSELGTSTDTQYF. In nucleotides, the CDR3 is TGTGCCAGCAGTGAATTAGGGACTAGTACAGATACGCAGTATTTT.

This chain joins TRBV7-2 and TRBJ2-7; TRBD1 aligns across 7 bases. The V gene end was trimmed by 0 bases and the J gene end by 2 bases; junction bases not matched to a gene: 7. Germline values: CDR1 SGHTA, CDR2 FQGNSA. The CDR3 covers 16 residues. CDR3 residues: CASSLARQGVAYEQYF. As DNA, the CDR3 is TGTGCCAGCAGCTTAGCGCGGCAGGGGGTAGCCTACGAGCAGTACTTC.

The chain combines TRBV28 with TRBJ1-1; 8 bases agree with TRBD1. CDR1 MDHEN and CDR2 SYDVKM come from the germline V gene. Trimming cost V 6 bases and J 4 bases; bases outside gene matches: 7. There are 14 residues in the CDR3. The CDR3 reads CASSPLTGATEAFF. The DNA for the CDR3 is TGTGCCAGCAGCCCCCTGACAGGGGCCACTGAAGCTTTCTTT.

The J gene is TRBJ2-7, the V gene TRBV9, with a weak D call TRBD2 (6 bases). Trimming left V 5 bases short and J 2 bases short, with 17 bases between. The germline CDR1 and CDR2 sequences are SGDLS and YYNGEE. The CDR3 has 15 residues. CDR3 region: CASSLGGSGTYEQYF. The DNA of the CDR3 is TGTGCCAGCAGTCTTGGGGGGAGTGGGACCTACGAGCAGTACTTC. Full variable domain (remainder filled in from reference TRBV9 and TRBJ2-7): DSGVTQTPKHLITATGQRVTLRCSPRSGDLSVYWYQQSLDQGLQFLIQYYNGEERAKGNILERFSAQQFPDLHSELNLSSLELGDSALYFCASSLGGSGTYEQYFGPGTRLTVT.

This chain joins TRBV7-2 and TRBJ1-2, with TRBD1 matching over 10 bases. Per germline, CDR1 SGHTA and CDR2 FQGNSA. The CDR3 runs 16 residues. The V and J ends lost 2 bases and 7 bases, in that order; junction bases with no gene match: 10. Here the CDR3 reads CASSLPPGQGSTGYTF. The CDR3 DNA follows: TGTGCCAGCAGCTTACCTCCGGGACAGGGGTCGACTGGCTACACCTTC.

The V and J genes are TRBV6-6 and TRBJ2-1, with 12 bases matching TRBD2. V dropped 6 bases and J dropped 6; count of bases not matched to a gene: 6. CDR3 length: 15 residues. The germline gives CDR1 MNHNY, CDR2 SVGAGI (reference sequence). As DNA, the CDR3 is TGTGCCAGCAGCCGAACTAGCGGGGGGAGCAATGAGCAGTTCTTC. Translating it yields CASSRTSGGSNEQFF.

There are a few counts of this clone. This rearrangement joins TRBV6-2 or TRBV6-3 to TRBJ1-1, with TRBD1 matching 12 bases. The CDR3 loop spans 15 amino acids. Looked up from germline, CDR1 is MNHEY and CDR2 is SVGEGT. The V and J ends lost 4 bases and 5 bases, in that order; junction bases with no gene match: 5. The CDR3 nucleotides are TGTGCCAGCAGTTCGGGACAGGGGGCGATAACTGAAGCTTTCTTT. Translated: CASSSGQGAITEAFF.

A few counts support this clone. The chain combines TRBV28 with TRBJ2-7; D possibly corresponds to TRBD2 (5 bases). CDR1 is MDHEN, CDR2 SYDVKM, per germline. Trimming took 10 bases from V and 1 from J, leaving 11 bases between them. The CDR3 covers 12 residues. This chain's CDR3 is CAIQTGSYEQYF. CDR3 coding DNA: TGTGCCATCCAGACGGGGTCCTACGAGCAGTACTTC.

The chain carries TRBV5-8 and TRBJ2-2, with TRBD2 as a possible D gene (5 bases). Trimming removed 4 bases from V and 4 bases from J, with 20 bases in between. Germline CDR1 SGHTS, CDR2 YDEGEE. There are 17 residues in the CDR3. The CDR3: CASSPRVDPKTTGELFF. CDR3 nucleotides: TGTGCCAGCAGCCCGAGGGTGGACCCCAAGACCACCGGGGAGCTGTTTTTT.

The genes are TRBV13 and TRBJ2-7; D gene unclear. Germline CDR1 and CDR2: PRHDT and FYEKMQ (reference sequence). The CDR3 is made up of 12 amino acids. Trimming cost V 3 bases and J 4 bases, with 7 bases left between them. CDR3 region: CASSFGLYEQYF. The CDR3 nucleotides are TGTGCCAGCAGCTTTGGGCTATACGAGCAGTACTTC.

This clone came up once. One end of the junction is discordant with germline, which a read error may explain. J is TRBJ1-6 and V is TRBV6-1; tentatively, D is TRBD1 (6 bases). The CDR3 consists of 16 residues. The V gene's germline CDR1 is MNHNS and CDR2 SASEGT. This CDR3 reads CASSEVGAGGDSPLHF. DNA of the CDR3: TGTGCCAGCAGCGAAGTGGGGGCAGGTGGGGATTCACCCCTCCACTTT.

A remark on this clone: At one end, the junction sequence differs from germline, possibly due to a read error. The rearrangement uses TRBV6-5 and TRBJ2-7; 8 nucleotides match TRBD1. CDR3 length: 15 amino acids. CDR1 and CDR2 (germline): MNHEY, SVGAGI. The CDR3 sequence: CASSNSRGPLYEQYF. For the CDR3, the DNA is TGTGCCAGCAGTAACTCCAGGGGGCCCCTCTACGAGCAGTACTTC.